These 24 T cell receptor beta chains share one sample of origin, sequenced in a study of blood T cell repertoires in COVID-19 (dated by TCRdb to the early 2020s). The library was built by means of the immunoSEQ multiplex PCR assay. Entries here come from immuneACCESS through TCRdb and include only in-frame sequences with V and J called. Some clones fail to appear in such tables; in the studies checked, an unresolved V gene covers under half of the shortfall, and the cause of the remainder is unknown. The sample yields roughly 180,000 clones; around 74% were counted once. The ten most abundant clones make up approximately 7.7% of the sample. Sequenced input: peripheral blood. The receptors shown here come from an older woman with COVID-19, enrolled during active disease.

V gene TRBV7-2 combines with J gene TRBJ2-7, with TRBD2 matching 8 bases. Germline CDR1 is SGHTA and CDR2 is FQGNSA. The CDR3 spans 15 residues. J was trimmed by 2 bases and V by 5 bases; bases with no gene match: 8. CDR3 DNA sequence: TGTGCCAGCAGCCTTAGCGGGGCCCCTACCTACGAGCAGTACTTC. Its translation: CASSLSGAPTYEQYF.

The chain is built from TRBV14 and TRBJ1-2; possible D gene TRBD1, 6 bases. Germline V gene lookup returns CDR1 SGHDN and CDR2 FVKESK. CDR3 size: 14 residues. The V end lost 3 bases, the J end lost 7 bases, and 15 bases lay between the germline ends. CDR3 amino acids: CASSHRGQSRGYTF. For the CDR3, the DNA is TGTGCCAGCAGCCACCGTGGACAGAGTCGTGGCTACACCTTC.

This clone was detected a few times. The gene calls are TRBV4-1 and TRBJ1-3; 8 bases are a match to TRBD1. CDR1 and CDR2 from the germline V gene are MGHRA and YSYEKL. Trimming cost V 9 bases and J 3 bases; bases outside gene matches: 10. The CDR3 extends over 15 amino acids. This CDR3 is CARDGQGRSGNTIYF. The CDR3 bases are TGCGCCAGGGATGGACAGGGCCGGAGTGGAAACACCATATATTTT.

V gene TRBV13 combines with J gene TRBJ2-1, with D possibly being TRBD2 (6 bases). The germline V gene encodes CDR1 PRHDT and CDR2 FYEKMQ (reference sequence). V was clipped by 3 bases and J by 3 bases, with 9 bases between them. CDR3 length equals 14 residues. Written as DNA, the CDR3 is TGTGCCAGCAGCTTGCCGGGAGTCTACAATGAGCAGTTCTTC. This sequence encodes CASSLPGVYNEQFF. The full variable domain, completed using reference TRBV13 and TRBJ2-1, is AAGVIQSPRHLIKEKRETATLKCYPIPRHDTVYWYQQGPGQDPQFLISFYEKMQSDKGSIPDRFSAQQFSDYHSELNMSSLELGDSALYFCASSLPGVYNEQFFGPGTRLTVL.

The J gene is TRBJ1-3, the V gene TRBV5-1; 7 bases agree with TRBD1. CDR3 size: 14 residues. V was pared by 3 bases and J by 0 bases, with 0 bases of the junction left unmatched. Germline loops: CDR1 SGHRS, CDR2 YFSETQ. CDR3 coding DNA: TGCGCCAGCAGCTGGGACAGCTCTGGAAACACCATATATTTT. Its protein is CASSWDSSGNTIYF.

This sequence joins TRBV9 and TRBJ1-3; no firm D call. The V and J ends lost 0 bases and 2 bases respectively, with 3 bases between them. The length of the CDR3 is 13 residues. Per germline, CDR1 SGDLS and CDR2 YYNGEE. The CDR3 loop reads CASSVATGNTIYF. In DNA, the CDR3 is TGTGCCAGCAGCGTAGCTACTGGAAACACCATATATTTT.

The rearrangement links TRBV18 to TRBJ1-2; 11 nucleotides agree with TRBD1. J was trimmed by 3 bases and V by 5 bases; bases with no gene match: 5. The CDR3 spans 15 residues. Per the germline V gene, CDR1 is KGHSH and CDR2 is LQKENI. This chain's CDR3 is CASSSGTGGDYGYTF. CDR3 DNA: TGTGCCAGCTCATCCGGGACAGGGGGGGACTATGGCTACACCTTC.

This clone occurred a few times. V usage is TRBV7-9 and J usage is TRBJ1-2; the D is unclear. Trimming pared 3 bases from V and 10 bases from J, leaving 9 bases between. Per germline, CDR1 SEHNR and CDR2 FQNEAQ (reference sequence). This CDR3 has 11 residues. CDR3 residues: CASSFQEIYTF. CDR3 sequence (DNA): TGTGCCAGCAGCTTCCAGGAAATCTACACCTTC.

The chain is built from TRBV29-1 and TRBJ2-1, with 11 bases aligning to TRBD2. The J segment lost 7 bases and the V segment lost 8 bases, leaving 19 bases of the junction unmatched. The CDR3 extends over 17 amino acids. Germline CDR1 SQVTM, CDR2 ANQGSEA. The CDR3 DNA sequence: TGCAGCACTTTTTCCATTAGCGGGAGGGGAATGAGGAATGAGCAGTTCTTC. Protein sequence: CSTFSISGRGMRNEQFF.

This chain joins TRBV19 and TRBJ2-1; a weak D match, TRBD1 (5 bases). Trimming stripped 3 bases from V and 8 bases from J, with 11 bases between. Germline V gene data show CDR1 as LNHDA and CDR2 as SQIVND (reference sequence). The CDR3 covers 13 residues. This CDR3 is CASSIGAYDEQFF. In DNA, the CDR3 is TGTGCCAGTAGTATTGGGGCTTACGATGAGCAGTTCTTC.

This clone was counted a single time. The CDR3 nucleotides read TGCGCCAGCAGCCTGGGACTAGCGGGACTTCAAGAGACCCAGTACTTC. The encoded protein is CASSLGLAGLQETQYF. V is TRBV4-1 and J is TRBJ2-5; TRBD2 matches at 13 bases. J gave up 2 bases and V 4 bases, and 4 bases lay outside the gene matches. CDR1 is MGHRA and CDR2 is YSYEKL in the germline V gene. The length of the CDR3 is 16 residues.

This clone was found a few times. The rearrangement links TRBV28 to TRBJ2-3, with TRBD1 matching over 8 bases. CDR1 and CDR2 from the germline V gene are MDHEN and SYDVKM. The CDR3 covers 15 residues. V lost 8 bases to trimming and J lost 4 bases; unmatched junction nucleotides: 11. This CDR3 is CASCTSQGASDTQYF. CDR3 sequence (DNA): TGTGCCAGCTGCACGTCCCAGGGGGCGTCAGATACGCAGTATTTT.

With regard to this clone: Additional DNA sequences in this sample encode the identical CDR3. The V gene is TRBV9, the J gene TRBJ1-4, with 8 bases aligning to TRBD1. The CDR3 contains 16 residues. The J segment lost 2 bases and the V segment lost 0 bases, leaving 3 bases of the junction unmatched. CDR1 is SGDLS and CDR2 is YYNGEE in the germline V gene. CDR3 coding DNA: TGTGCCAGCAGCGTAGGACAGGGGAGGACTAATGAAAAACTGTTTTTT. Protein: CASSVGQGRTNEKLFF.

The chain couples TRBV5-4 to TRBJ1-5; a possible D gene is TRBD1 (5 bases). The germline gives CDR1 SGHNT, CDR2 YYREEE (reference sequence). The V gene lost 9 bases and the J gene lost 3 bases, with 16 bases spanning the gap. The CDR3 contains 14 residues. CDR3 amino acids: CATSIGGNNQPQHF. CDR3 DNA sequence: TGTGCCACTTCGATCGGGGGTAACAATCAGCCCCAGCATTTT. Together with reference TRBV5-4 and TRBJ1-5, the CDR3 gives the full variable domain: ETGVTQSPTHLIKTRGQQVTLRCSSQSGHNTVSWYQQALGQGPQFIFQYYREEENGRGNFPPRFSGLQFPNYSSELNVNALELDDSALYLCATSIGGNNQPQHFGDGTRLSIL.

The V gene is TRBV5-4, the J gene TRBJ2-2, with a possible D match to TRBD2 (5 bases). The CDR3 is 15 residues long. Per the germline V gene, CDR1 is SGHNT and CDR2 is YYREEE (reference sequence). The V end was cut by 4 bases, the J end by 1 base, with 11 bases between. The chain's CDR3 is CASSPQSGNTGELFF. The CDR3 DNA sequence: TGTGCCAGCAGCCCGCAGAGCGGGAACACCGGGGAGCTGTTTTTT.

The CDR3 loop reads CASSLPSGGHEQYF. The CDR3 DNA follows: TGTGCCAGCAGCTTACCCAGTGGGGGCCACGAGCAGTACTTC. J is TRBJ2-7 and V is TRBV7-9; TRBD1 is a possible D gene (6 bases). Trimming removed 2 bases at V and 5 bases at J, with 13 bases between. The CDR3 runs to 14 residues. From germline, CDR1 is SEHNR and CDR2 FQNEAQ (reference sequence).

This chain connects TRBV11-2 to TRBJ2-5; 11 bases align to TRBD2. V lost 5 bases and J lost 3; bases outside the gene matches: 5. Germline V gives CDR1 SGHAT, CDR2 FQNNGV. The CDR3 spans 15 residues. CDR3 loop: CASSPRGLAEETQYF. In DNA, the CDR3 is TGTGCCAGCAGCCCCAGGGGACTAGCGGAAGAGACCCAGTACTTC. The variable domain in full, with the rest retrieved from reference TRBV11-2 and TRBJ2-5, is EAGVAQSPRYKIIEKRQSVAFWCNPISGHATLYWYQQILGQGPKLLIQFQNNGVVDDSQLPKDRFSAERLKGVDSTLKIQPAKLEDSAVYLCASSPRGLAEETQYFGPGTRLLVL.

This clone was observed many times. The V and J genes are TRBV30 and TRBJ1-5; 9 bases align to TRBD1. Trimming cost V 1 base and J 8 bases; bases outside gene matches: 3. This CDR3 contains 13 residues. Germline CDR1 and CDR2: GTSNPN and SVGIG (reference sequence). The CDR3 DNA sequence: TGTGCCTGGAGTGCCGGGACAGGGAAGCCCCAGCATTTT. Protein product: CAWSAGTGKPQHF.

The V call is TRBV28, the J call TRBJ1-2; no reliable D call. There are 14 residues in the CDR3. In germline, CDR1 is MDHEN, CDR2 SYDVKM. The V end lost 6 bases, the J end lost 0 bases, and 11 bases lay between the germline ends. CDR3 nucleotide sequence: TGTGCCAGCAGGTACCAAAGAGCTAACTATGGCTACACCTTC. This translates into CASRYQRANYGYTF.

This chain uses TRBV24-1 with TRBJ2-3; 7 bases line up with TRBD2. This CDR3 is built from 14 residues. Germline assignment: CDR1 KGHDR and CDR2 SFDVKD. V shed 4 bases and J 6 bases; nucleotides not matched to a gene: 6. CDR3 DNA sequence: TGTGCCACCAGTGACGCCGGGGGGTTGGATACGCAGTATTTT. As protein: CATSDAGGLDTQYF.

This sequence joins TRBV5-1 and TRBJ1-3, with TRBD1 as a possible D gene (6 bases). The V and J ends lost 0 bases and 2 bases respectively, with 9 bases between them. The CDR3 length is 15 residues. Germline CDR1 SGHRS, CDR2 YFSETQ. CDR3 amino acids: CASSLGGPAGNTIYF. DNA for the CDR3: TGCGCCAGCAGCTTGGGGGGGCCCGCTGGAAACACCATATATTTT.

This clone was observed once. J is TRBJ2-1 and V is TRBV30; TRBD1 is a possible D gene (5 bases). Trimming took off 0 bases at V and 7 bases at J, with 10 bases between the two ends. Germline CDR1 and CDR2: GTSNPN and SVGIG (reference sequence). The CDR3 sequence is 13 residues long. The CDR3 loop reads CAWSVQAANEQFF. The CDR3 DNA follows: TGTGCCTGGAGTGTACAGGCCGCGAATGAGCAGTTCTTC.

The rearrangement links TRBV7-6 to TRBJ2-7; a weak D match, TRBD1 (5 bases). There are 13 residues in the CDR3. In germline, CDR1 is SGHVS, CDR2 FNYEAQ. The V gene lost 1 base and the J gene lost 3 bases, with 7 bases spanning the gap. Written as DNA, the CDR3 is TGTGCCAGCAGCTTAGGGGGCATCTACGAGCAGTACTTC. Protein: CASSLGGIYEQYF.

The V call is TRBV5-1, the J call TRBJ2-1, with 9 bases fitting TRBD2. V dropped 4 bases and J dropped 5; count of bases not matched to a gene: 7. The CDR3 has 15 residues. Germline V gene data show CDR1 as SGHRS and CDR2 as YFSETQ. CDR3 DNA sequence: TGCGCCAGCAGCCCAACTAGCGGGCCAAACAATGAGCAGTTCTTC. Its translation is CASSPTSGPNNEQFF.